A selection of T cell receptor beta chains follows, all from one sample in a study of vaccination effects on CD4 cells after COVID-19. This table comes from immunoSEQ multiplex PCR, and its TCRdb copy is limited to in-frame clones, with some not included. The table lists about 46,000 clones, under 85% of them singletons, with approximately 16% in the top ten. These receptors are not linked to any known antigen. Material: CD4+ T cells from PBMCs cultured with HCoV-OC43 spike peptides, obtained after COVID-19 vaccination. Receptors were obtained from a human donor who received a COVID-19 vaccine. The CDR3 runs from the conserved cysteine through the conserved F or W. Each record gives: V gene, clone size, J gene, D gene, CDR3 DNA, CDR3 protein. D genes are given only for firm matches. Clone size appears in some rows only: once, few, many, or a class for an expanded clone.

TRBV5-1	few	TRBJ1-1	NA	TGCGCCAGCAGCCAAGGACTGAACACTGAAGCTTTCTTT	CASSQGLNTEAFF
TRBV4-2	NA	TRBJ1-5	TRBD1	TGTGCCAGCAGCCAAGATGGGGACAGGGGGCGTTGGGAGCCCCAGCATTTT	CASSQDGDRGRWEPQHF
TRBV25-1	NA	TRBJ2-2	NA	TGTGCCAGCAGTGAATGGGCGAACACCGGGGAGCTGTTTTTT	CASSEWANTGELFF
TRBV29-1	few	TRBJ2-3	TRBD1	TGCAGCGTTTCACAGGGGGGAATGACAGATACGCAGTATTTT	CSVSQGGMTDTQYF
TRBV7-2	NA	TRBJ2-7	NA	TGTGCCAGCAGCTTAGCTTCGTCTCGCTCCTACGAGCAGTACTTC	CASSLASSRSYEQYF
TRBV19	NA	TRBJ2-5	NA	TGTGCCAGTAGTATTGGGCAGGGGCTAGAGACCCAGTACTTC	CASSIGQGLETQYF
TRBV7-8	few	TRBJ2-7	TRBD2	TGTGCCAGCAGCATCATTAGCGGGAGGGACTACGAGCAGTACTTC	CASSIISGRDYEQYF
TRBV7-2	NA	TRBJ2-2	NA	TGTGCCAGCAGCACCAAACCGACAGACACCGGGGAGCTGTTTTTT	CASSTKPTDTGELFF
TRBV9	NA	TRBJ2-4	NA	TGTGCCAGCAGCACGACTACCAAAAACATTCAGTACTTC	CASSTTTKNIQYF
TRBV6-5	NA	TRBJ2-7	TRBD1	TGTGCCAGCAGCCAGAGACAGGGTCCCTACGAGCAGTACTTC	CASSQRQGPYEQYF
TRBV6-5	NA	TRBJ2-7	NA	TGTGCCAGCAGTTCGGGGCAGGAGTTCACGGAGTACTTC	CASSSGQEFTEYF
TRBV27	NA	TRBJ1-4	TRBD1	TGTGCCAGCAGCTCGGACAGGGCAATTGTCACTAATGAAAAACTGTTTTTT	CASSSDRAIVTNEKLFF
TRBV5-4	few	TRBJ2-1	NA	TGTGCCAGCAGCACGAATAGGGGTTACTACAATGAGCAGTTCTTC	CASSTNRGYYNEQFF
TRBV2	NA	TRBJ1-2	TRBD1	TGTGCCAGCAGATCTGAGACAGGGGGCGGTTTTACCTTC	CASRSETGGGFTF
TRBV7-9	NA	TRBJ2-6	NA	TGTGCCAATCGAGGTGACTCTGGGGCCAACGTCCTGACTTTC	CANRGDSGANVLTF
TRBV2	NA	TRBJ2-1	TRBD2	TGTGCCAGCACTCCTTCTGTCGGGCTAGCGGAGGGTGAGCAGTTCTTC	CASTPSVGLAEGEQFF
TRBV5-1	NA	TRBJ1-1	NA	TGCGCCAGCAGCTTGGACGTGGGGGCTGAAGCTTTCTTT	CASSLDVGAEAFF
TRBV6-1	NA	TRBJ1-3	NA	TGTGCCAGCAGTGGACCAAAACAAGGTCACCACCCAGCGGCTGGAAACACCATATATTTT	CASSGPKQGHHPAAGNTIYF
TRBV5-6	once	TRBJ1-3	TRBD1	TGTGCCAGCAGCTTCGGACAGGTCTCTGGAAACACCATATATTTT	CASSFGQVSGNTIYF
TRBV7-9	once	TRBJ1-4	TRBD1	TGTGCCAGCAGCCCTCGACTCGGGACAGGGAAAACTAATGAAAAACTGTTTTTT	CASSPRLGTGKTNEKLFF
TRBV6-5	NA	TRBJ2-1	TRBD1	TGTGCCAGCAGAATAGACAGGGGACGGGAAAATGAGCAGTTCTTC	CASRIDRGRENEQFF
TRBV7-9	few	TRBJ1-4	NA	TGTGCCAGCAGCTTCCGCTGGAATGAAAAACTGTTTTTT	CASSFRWNEKLFF
TRBV20-1	NA	TRBJ2-3	TRBD2	TGCAGTGCTAGTGTACTAGCGGATACGCAGTATTTT	CSASVLADTQYF
TRBV5-1	few	TRBJ1-6	TRBD1	TGCGCCAGCAGCTTGGCAGGGGGGTCCTATAATTCACCCCTCCACTTT	CASSLAGGSYNSPLHF
TRBV2	NA	TRBJ1-6	NA	TGTGCCAGCAGTGAAGGAGAACAAATGATCACCTATAATTCACCCCTCCACTTT	CASSEGEQMITYNSPLHF
TRBV10-1	NA	TRBJ2-7	TRBD2	TGCGCCAGCAGTGAGGGGACTAGTCGTCTCGACGAGCAGTACTTC	CASSEGTSRLDEQYF
TRBV3-1/TRBV3-2	few	TRBJ2-7	TRBD1	TGTGCCAGCAGCCAAGGAAGGGCGCGGGACAGGGGGTTTGGAGAAACCTACGAGCAGTACTTC	CASSQGRARDRGFGETYEQYF
TRBV9	NA	TRBJ2-3	NA	TGTGCCAGCAGCGTAGGTACAGGTCTGGATACGCAGTATTTT	CASSVGTGLDTQYF
TRBV11-2	NA	TRBJ1-6	NA	TGTGCCAGCGGGGGTCTAGGGGATTCACCCCTCCACTTT	CASGGLGDSPLHF
TRBV5-1	NA	TRBJ2-5	NA	TGCGCCAGCAGCTTGAATGGGGGAAAGGGGGAGACCCAGTACTTC	CASSLNGGKGETQYF
TRBV18	NA	TRBJ2-5	NA	TGTGCCAGCTCACAGGTCGGCAGTTCACAAGAGACCCAGTACTTC	CASSQVGSSQETQYF
TRBV7-2	NA	TRBJ2-1	TRBD2	TGTGCCAGCAGCCACACGCTAGCGGGGAGATACAATGAGCAGTTCTTC	CASSHTLAGRYNEQFF
TRBV5-4	NA	TRBJ2-2	NA	TGTGCCAGCAGCTTGGGCCCAGACGGGGAGCTGTTTTTT	CASSLGPDGELFF
TRBV3-1/TRBV3-2	few	TRBJ2-5	NA	TGTGCCAGCAGCTCCGCAGTGGGACAAGAGACCCAGTACTTC	CASSSAVGQETQYF
TRBV13	NA	TRBJ1-3	TRBD1	TGTGCCAGCAGCTCGCGGGACAGGGTGAGAAACACCATATATTTT	CASSSRDRVRNTIYF
TRBV5-5	NA	TRBJ1-2	NA	TGTGCCAGCAGCTTGGCCGCGGGGGTCGTCTATGGCTACACCTTC	CASSLAAGVVYGYTF
TRBV14	NA	TRBJ2-1	TRBD2	TGTGCCAGCAGCCTCAGGGGTGAGGGACTAGTGCGTGAGCAGTTCTTC	CASSLRGEGLVREQFF
TRBV3-1/TRBV3-2	few	TRBJ1-2	TRBD1	TGTGCCAGCAGCCAATGGGACAGGGACAACTATGGCTACACCTTC	CASSQWDRDNYGYTF
TRBV15	NA	TRBJ1-6	TRBD1	TGTGCCACCAGCAAGACAGGGGCTTTGGATTCACCCCTCCACTTT	CATSKTGALDSPLHF
TRBV3-1/TRBV3-2	once	TRBJ1-5	NA	TGTGCCAGCAGCCTTTCGGCACAACAGGGGCCCCAGCATTTT	CASSLSAQQGPQHF
TRBV2	NA	TRBJ1-1	NA	TGTGCCAGCAGTGTACGGGGGGCTGAAGCTTTCTTT	CASSVRGAEAFF
TRBV6-2/TRBV6-3	NA	TRBJ1-5	TRBD1	TGTGCCAGCAGTTACTCTTTGACAGGGGTGAACAATCAGCCCCAGCATTTT	CASSYSLTGVNNQPQHF
TRBV6-5	NA	TRBJ2-5	NA	TGTGCCAGCAGTTACAGCCCCCAAGAGACCCAGTACTTC	CASSYSPQETQYF
TRBV30	NA	TRBJ1-1	NA	TGTGCCTGGAACTCAGGGGTTAACACTGAAGCTTTCTTT	CAWNSGVNTEAFF
TRBV2	NA	TRBJ1-2	TRBD1	TGTGCCAGCAGTTTGACAGGGCTGAACTATGGCTACACCTTC	CASSLTGLNYGYTF
TRBV24-1	NA	TRBJ1-1	NA	TGTGCCACCAGCGAAAATAGCCTGAGATTGAACACTGAAGCTTTCTTT	CATSENSLRLNTEAFF
TRBV7-8	NA	TRBJ1-2	TRBD1	TGTGCCAGCAGCTTAGTGTCCGGGACAGGGGGGGACGGCTACACCTTC	CASSLVSGTGGDGYTF
TRBV5-1	NA	TRBJ2-1	TRBD1	TGCGCCAGCAGCGGGACAGGTAGCAATGAGCAGTTCTTC	CASSGTGSNEQFF
TRBV27	NA	TRBJ1-1	NA	TGTGCCAGCAGCCCAACCACACCGGGGCCGGTTAGGAGCACTGAAGCTTTCTTT	CASSPTTPGPVRSTEAFF
TRBV5-1	few	TRBJ2-1	TRBD2	TGCGCCAGCAGACTCACTAGCGGGAGTTACAATGAGCAGTTCTTC	CASRLTSGSYNEQFF
TRBV10-3	NA	TRBJ2-1	TRBD2	TGTGCCATCAGTGAACTCGCTGGGCTAGCGGGGGGGAAATACAATGAGCAGTTCTTC	CAISELAGLAGGKYNEQFF
TRBV9	few	TRBJ1-2	NA	TGTGCCAGCAGCGTAGGCGCAGCGGTGTGGGATGGCTACACCTTC	CASSVGAAVWDGYTF
TRBV10-3	NA	TRBJ2-7	TRBD1	TGTGCCATCCAGGGGGCGGCCTACGAGCAGTACTTC	CAIQGAAYEQYF
TRBV6-5	NA	TRBJ2-7	NA	TGTGCCAGCAGTTGGGGAAGGAAGGGCATCTACGAGCAGTACTTC	CASSWGRKGIYEQYF
TRBV7-7	NA	TRBJ2-5	NA	TGTGCCAGCAGCTTTTCTGGGGCAGAGACCCAGTACTTC	CASSFSGAETQYF
TRBV9	NA	TRBJ2-3	NA	TGTGCCAGCAGCGTAGGGGGGTCCGGCACAGATACGCAGTATTTT	CASSVGGSGTDTQYF
TRBV30	few	TRBJ1-2	TRBD1	TGTGCCTGGAACCCGACAGGGAACTATGGCTACACCTTC	CAWNPTGNYGYTF
TRBV20-1	NA	TRBJ1-3	NA	TGCAGTGCTAGTCCAGGGACTAGCTCTGGAAACACCATATATTTT	CSASPGTSSGNTIYF
TRBV18	NA	TRBJ1-1	NA	TGTGCCAGCTCACTAAACAGTAACACTGAAGCTTTCTTT	CASSLNSNTEAFF